Below, 12 T cell receptor beta chains from the same sample are listed, as sequenced in a study of blood T cell repertoires in COVID-19. The assay was immunoSEQ multiplex PCR, and TCRdb's table has in-frame clones only and misses some. The table has about 130,000 clones, approximately 83% seen once. The specimen was peripheral blood. These receptors originate from a woman older than 75 with acute or convalescent COVID-19.

The chain recombines TRBV18 with TRBJ1-1, with 11 bases lining up with TRBD1. CDR3 size: 20 residues. Trimming cost V 3 bases and J 0 bases; bases outside gene matches: 15. Per germline, CDR1 KGHSH and CDR2 LQKENI. The CDR3 DNA reads TGTGCCAGCTCACCGGAAATGACCGGGACAGGGGGGAGAATGAACACTGAAGCTTTCTTT. Translating it yields CASSPEMTGTGGRMNTEAFF. The full variable domain, in which reference TRBV18 and TRBJ1-1 provide the parts outside the CDR3, is NAGVMQNPRHLVRRRGQEARLRCSPMKGHSHVYWYRQLPEEGLKFMVYLQKENIIDESGMPKERFSAEFPKEGPSILRIQQVVRGDSAAYFCASSPEMTGTGGRMNTEAFFGQGTRLTVV.

A few counts support this clone. This chain connects TRBV2 to TRBJ2-4; D might be TRBD2 (6 bases). The germline V and J ends were trimmed by 7 bases and 15 bases, with 19 bases remaining between them. Germline loops: CDR1 SNHLY, CDR2 FYNNEI. The CDR3 runs to 12 residues. The CDR3 reads CASTLAGSAGYF. The CDR3 bases are TGTGCCAGCACCCTCGCCGGGAGCGCGGGGTACTTC.

This clone was seen a few times. V is TRBV25-1 and J is TRBJ2-3; 11 nucleotides agree with TRBD2. Germline-derived CDR1 and CDR2 are MGHDK and SYGVNS. The CDR3 loop spans 14 amino acids. V was clipped by 3 bases and J by 4 bases; unmatched bases: 0. In DNA form, the CDR3 reads TGTGCCAGCAGTGATAGCGGGGGGGCAGATACGCAGTATTTT. It yields the protein CASSDSGGADTQYF.

The chain recombines TRBV11-2 with TRBJ2-2, with D tentatively TRBD2 (5 bases). Germline values: CDR1 SGHAT, CDR2 FQNNGV. The CDR3 contains 12 residues. V lost 5 bases, J lost 8 bases, and 9 bases lay in between. The CDR3 DNA is TGTGCCAGCAGCCCAACGGGAGGGGAGCTGTTTTTT. This translates into CASSPTGGELFF.

The chain carries TRBV30 and TRBJ1-2; the D gene is possibly TRBD1 (5 bases). The CDR3 has 18 amino acids. V dropped 3 bases and J dropped 1 base, with 24 bases sitting between them. The germline V gene encodes CDR1 GTSNPN and CDR2 SVGIG (reference sequence). As DNA, the CDR3 is TGTGCCTGGAGCGCCCTCGCAGCCAAAGGGGCAAGTAACTATGGCTACACCTTC. Translation gives CAWSALAAKGASNYGYTF. The full variable domain, rest sourced from reference TRBV30 and TRBJ1-2, is SQTIHQWPATLVQPVGSPLSLECTVEGTSNPNLYWYRQAAGRGLQLLFYSVGIGQISSEVPQNLSASRPQDRQFILSSKKLLLSDSGFYLCAWSALAAKGASNYGYTFGSGTRLTVV.

The table lists this clone with a count of one. J is TRBJ2-7 and V is TRBV5-5; TRBD1 matches at 10 bases. V dropped 4 bases and J dropped 7; count of bases not matched to a gene: 14. Germline CDR1 SGHKS, CDR2 YYEKEE (reference sequence). This CDR3 has 16 amino acids. This CDR3 is CASSRTGTGVLREQYF. CDR3 DNA sequence: TGTGCCAGCAGCAGAACCGGGACAGGGGTTCTACGGGAGCAGTACTTC. The whole variable domain, filled in from reference TRBV5-5 and TRBJ2-7, reads DAGVTQSPTHLIKTRGQQVTLRCSPISGHKSVSWYQQVLGQGPQFIFQYYEKEERGRGNFPDRFSARQFPNYSSELNVNALLLGDSALYLCASSRTGTGVLREQYFGPGTRLTVT.

This chain joins TRBV6-1 and TRBJ1-2, with D unclear. Germline V CDR1 and CDR2: MNHNS, SASEGT. The V gene lost 1 base and the J gene lost 4 bases, with 7 bases spanning the gap. The CDR3 is 13 amino acids. This CDR3 is CASSEGPVYGYTF. The CDR3 nucleotides read TGTGCCAGCAGTGAAGGGCCAGTCTATGGCTACACCTTC.

Worth noting for this clone: Relative to the germline gene, one junction end is altered; a read error may explain this. The chain carries TRBV3-1 (or the pseudogene TRBV3-2) and TRBJ2-3; D is undetermined. The CDR3 spans 16 residues. Germline CDR1 is LGHDT and CDR2 is YNNKEL (reference sequence). The CDR3 reads CASSQDGSFLRVTQYF. The CDR3 nucleotides read TGTGCCAGCAGTCAAGACGGTTCCTTCCTTCGGGTAACGCAGTATTTT.

This chain connects TRBV3-1 (or the pseudogene TRBV3-2) to TRBJ1-3, with D unclear. The CDR3 runs 15 residues. Trimming removed 0 bases from V and 0 bases from J, with 6 bases in between. The germline V gene has CDR1 LGHDT and CDR2 YNNKEL (reference sequence). The CDR3 sequence is CASSQDTVSGNTIYF. In DNA, the CDR3 is TGTGCCAGCAGCCAAGACACTGTCTCTGGAAACACCATATATTTT.

V and J are TRBV6-5 and TRBJ2-2, with a tentative D call TRBD1 (5 bases). V was shortened by 7 bases and J by 7 bases, with 16 bases between the two germline ends. The CDR3 has 14 amino acids. Per the germline V gene, CDR1 is MNHEY and CDR2 is SVGAGI. CDR3 protein: CASIRAGMVGELFF. In nucleotides, the CDR3 is TGTGCCAGCATCAGGGCAGGGATGGTCGGGGAGCTGTTTTTT.

This chain connects TRBV10-3 to TRBJ1-1; D gene unclear. The CDR3 is 11 residues long. Germline CDR1 ENHRY, CDR2 SYGVKD. The V and J ends lost 7 bases and 3 bases respectively, with 6 bases between them. The CDR3 sequence is CAITQDTEAFF. The CDR3 DNA follows: TGTGCCATCACCCAGGACACTGAAGCTTTCTTT.

The rearrangement links TRBV19 to TRBJ1-6; D may be TRBD1 (6 bases). Trimming pared 0 bases from V and 9 bases from J, leaving 21 bases between. CDR3 length equals 18 residues. Germline lookup yields CDR1 LNHDA and CDR2 SQIVND (reference sequence). CDR3 loop: CASSIEDSFSVRSSPLHF. The CDR3 DNA follows: TGTGCCAGTAGTATAGAGGACAGTTTTTCAGTCCGGAGTTCACCCCTCCACTTT.